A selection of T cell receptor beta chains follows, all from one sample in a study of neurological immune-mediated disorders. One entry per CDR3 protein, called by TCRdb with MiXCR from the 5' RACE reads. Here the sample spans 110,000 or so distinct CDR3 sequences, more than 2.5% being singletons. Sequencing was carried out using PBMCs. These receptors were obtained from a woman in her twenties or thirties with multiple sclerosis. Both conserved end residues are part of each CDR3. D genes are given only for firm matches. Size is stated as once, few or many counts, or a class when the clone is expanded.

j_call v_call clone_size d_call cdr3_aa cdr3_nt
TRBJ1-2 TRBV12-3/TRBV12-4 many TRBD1 CASSQTGTGGLGYTF TGTGCCAGCAGTCAAACCGGGACAGGGGGCTTGGGCTACACCTTC
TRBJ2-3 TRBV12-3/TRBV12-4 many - CASLSSSPGADTQYF TGTGCCAGCCTTTCTTCTAGCCCCGGAGCAGATACGCAGTATTTT
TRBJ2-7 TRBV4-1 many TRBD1 CASSRPGQGSYEQYF TGCGCCAGCAGCCGCCCGGGACAGGGCTCCTACGAGCAGTACTTC
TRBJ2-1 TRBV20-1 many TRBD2 CSARERTRFPYNEQFF TGCAGTGCTAGAGAGCGGACTAGGTTTCCATACAATGAGCAGTTCTTC
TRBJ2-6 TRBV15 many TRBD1 CATSQDRAVSPSGANVLTF TGTGCCACCAGCCAGGACAGGGCCGTCTCGCCCTCTGGGGCCAACGTCCTGACTTTC
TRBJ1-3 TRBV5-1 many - CASSLAGTEGNTIYF TGCGCCAGCAGCTTGGCCGGGACGGAAGGAAACACCATATATTTT
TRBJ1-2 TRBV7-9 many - CASSLYKVGKDHGYTF TGTGCCAGCAGCTTATACAAGGTGGGAAAGGACCATGGCTACACCTTC
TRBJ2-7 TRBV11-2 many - CASSLGGVYEQYF TGTGCCAGCAGCTTAGGAGGGGTCTACGAGCAGTACTTC
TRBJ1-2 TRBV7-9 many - CASSLVFDGYTF TGTGCCAGCAGCTTAGTATTCGATGGCTACACCTTC
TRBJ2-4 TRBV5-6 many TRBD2 CASSGRGLNIQYF TGTGCCAGCAGCGGGAGGGGACTGAACATTCAGTACTTC
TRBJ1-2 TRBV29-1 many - CSVETEGGYTF TGCAGCGTTGAAACAGAGGGCGGCTACACCTTC
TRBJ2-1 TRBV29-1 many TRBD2 CSVESGRNEQFF TGCAGCGTGGAAAGCGGGAGGAATGAGCAGTTCTTC
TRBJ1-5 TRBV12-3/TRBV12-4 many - CASSTQGYNQPQHF TGTGCCAGCAGTACACAGGGTTACAATCAGCCCCAGCATTTT
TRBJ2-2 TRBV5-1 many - CASSSSYTGELFF TGCGCCAGCAGCAGCTCTTACACCGGGGAGCTGTTTTTT
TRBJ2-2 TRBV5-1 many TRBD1 CASSSGTVNTGELFF TGCGCCAGCAGCTCGGGGACAGTGAACACCGGGGAGCTGTTTTTT
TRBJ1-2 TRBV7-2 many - CASSPKQGVYGYTF TGTGCCAGCAGCCCAAAACAGGGAGTCTATGGCTACACCTTC
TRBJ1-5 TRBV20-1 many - CSARPGNSNQPQHF TGCAGTGCTAGACCGGGAAATAGCAATCAGCCCCAGCATTTT